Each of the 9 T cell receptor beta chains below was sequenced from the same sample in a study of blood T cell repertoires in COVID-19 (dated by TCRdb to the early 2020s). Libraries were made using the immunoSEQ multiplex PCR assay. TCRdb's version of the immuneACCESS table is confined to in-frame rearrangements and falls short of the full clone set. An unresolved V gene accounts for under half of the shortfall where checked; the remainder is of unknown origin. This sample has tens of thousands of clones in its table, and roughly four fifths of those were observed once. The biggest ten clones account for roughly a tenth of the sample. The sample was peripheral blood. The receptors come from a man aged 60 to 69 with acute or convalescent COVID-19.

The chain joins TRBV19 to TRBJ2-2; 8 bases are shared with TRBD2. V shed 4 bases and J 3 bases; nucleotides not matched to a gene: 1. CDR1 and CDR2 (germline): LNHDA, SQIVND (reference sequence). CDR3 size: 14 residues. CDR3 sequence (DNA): TGTGCCAGTAGTAGCGGGGGGTACACCGGGGAGCTGTTTTTT. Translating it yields CASSSGGYTGELFF.

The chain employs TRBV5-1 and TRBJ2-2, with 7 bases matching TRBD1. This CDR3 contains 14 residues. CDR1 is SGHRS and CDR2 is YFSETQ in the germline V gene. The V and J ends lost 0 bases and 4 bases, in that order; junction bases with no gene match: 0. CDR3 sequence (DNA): TGCGCCAGCAGCTTGGGACAGGGCACCGGGGAGCTGTTTTTT. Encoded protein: CASSLGQGTGELFF.

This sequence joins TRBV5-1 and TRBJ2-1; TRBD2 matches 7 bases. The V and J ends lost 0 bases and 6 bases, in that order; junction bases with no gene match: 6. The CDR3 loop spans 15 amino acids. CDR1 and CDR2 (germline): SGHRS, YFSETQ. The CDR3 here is CASSLATGGGNEQFF. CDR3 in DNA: TGCGCCAGCAGCTTGGCCACTGGGGGGGGCAATGAGCAGTTCTTC.

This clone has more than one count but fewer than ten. CDR3 coding DNA: TGCGCCAGCAGCCAAGTAGATAATTCACCCCTCCACTTT. Translation gives CASSQVDNSPLHF. This sequence joins TRBV4-1 and TRBJ1-6; no definite D call. Germline V gene sequence: CDR1 MGHRA, CDR2 YSYEKL. The CDR3 has 13 amino acids. Trimming shortened V by 1 base and J by 5 bases, and 3 bases separated the two germline ends.

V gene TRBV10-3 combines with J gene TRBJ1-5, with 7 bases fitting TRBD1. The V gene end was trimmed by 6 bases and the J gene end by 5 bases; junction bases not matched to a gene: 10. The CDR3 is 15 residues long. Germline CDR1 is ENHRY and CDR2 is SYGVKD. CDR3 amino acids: CAISARQGPDQPQHF. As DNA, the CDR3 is TGTGCCATCAGCGCTAGACAGGGACCCGATCAGCCCCAGCATTTT.

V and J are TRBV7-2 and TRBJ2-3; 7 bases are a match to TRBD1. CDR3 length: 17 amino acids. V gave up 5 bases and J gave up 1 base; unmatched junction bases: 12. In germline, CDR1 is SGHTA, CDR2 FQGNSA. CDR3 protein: CASSQRQGTPRTDTQYF. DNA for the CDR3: TGTGCCAGCAGCCAACGACAGGGCACCCCACGCACAGATACGCAGTATTTT.

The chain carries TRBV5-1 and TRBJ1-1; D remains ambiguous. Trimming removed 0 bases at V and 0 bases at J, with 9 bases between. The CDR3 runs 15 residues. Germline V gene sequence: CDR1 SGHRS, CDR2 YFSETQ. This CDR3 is CASSLGMAVNTEAFF. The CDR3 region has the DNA TGCGCCAGCAGCTTGGGTATGGCGGTGAACACTGAAGCTTTCTTT. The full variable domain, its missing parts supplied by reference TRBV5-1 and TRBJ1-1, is KAGVTQTPRYLIKTRGQQVTLSCSPISGHRSVSWYQQTPGQGLQFLFEYFSETQRNKGNFPGRFSGRQFSNSRSEMNVSTLELGDSALYLCASSLGMAVNTEAFFGQGTRLTVV.

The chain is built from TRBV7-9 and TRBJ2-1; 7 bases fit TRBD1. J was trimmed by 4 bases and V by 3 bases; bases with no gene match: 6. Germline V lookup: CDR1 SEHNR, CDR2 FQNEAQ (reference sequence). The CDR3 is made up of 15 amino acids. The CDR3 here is CASSFYRGDYNEQFF. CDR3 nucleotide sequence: TGTGCCAGCAGCTTTTACAGGGGAGATTACAATGAGCAGTTCTTC.

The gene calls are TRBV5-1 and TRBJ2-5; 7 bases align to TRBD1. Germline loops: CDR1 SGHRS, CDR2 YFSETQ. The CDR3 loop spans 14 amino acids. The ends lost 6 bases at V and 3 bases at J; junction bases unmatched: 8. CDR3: CASTPTGLKETQYF. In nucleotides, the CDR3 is TGCGCCAGCACCCCGACAGGGCTAAAAGAGACCCAGTACTTC.